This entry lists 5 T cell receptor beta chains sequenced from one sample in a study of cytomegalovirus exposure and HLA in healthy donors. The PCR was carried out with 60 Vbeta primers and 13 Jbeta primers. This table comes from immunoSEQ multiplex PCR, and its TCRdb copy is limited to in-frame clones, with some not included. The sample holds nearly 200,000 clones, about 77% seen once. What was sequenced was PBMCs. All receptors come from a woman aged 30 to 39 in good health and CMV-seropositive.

This CDR3 reads CASSPLSVSSDEQYF. The CDR3 DNA reads TGTGCCAGCTCACCATTGAGCGTATCCTCGGACGAGCAGTACTTC. This chain connects TRBV18 to TRBJ2-7, with no clear D. In germline, CDR1 is KGHSH, CDR2 LQKENI. The V end lost 2 bases, the J end lost 5 bases, and 16 bases lay between the germline ends. The CDR3 is 15 amino acids.

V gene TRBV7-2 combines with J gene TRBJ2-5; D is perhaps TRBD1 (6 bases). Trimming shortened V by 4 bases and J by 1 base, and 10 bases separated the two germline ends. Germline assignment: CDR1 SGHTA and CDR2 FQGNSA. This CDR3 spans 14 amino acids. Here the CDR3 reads CASSSGQIQETQYF. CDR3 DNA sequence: TGTGCCAGCAGCTCCGGACAGATCCAAGAGACCCAGTACTTC.

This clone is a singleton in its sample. The CDR3 here is CASSFPTGGSSKNIQYF. The CDR3 DNA reads TGTGCCAGCAGTTTCCCAACAGGCGGGAGTTCCAAAAACATTCAGTACTTC. The chain joins TRBV28 to TRBJ2-4; 7 bases line up with TRBD2. Trimming removed 3 bases from V and 2 bases from J; junction bases left unmatched: 10. The CDR3 runs to 17 residues. CDR1 MDHEN and CDR2 SYDVKM come from the germline V gene.

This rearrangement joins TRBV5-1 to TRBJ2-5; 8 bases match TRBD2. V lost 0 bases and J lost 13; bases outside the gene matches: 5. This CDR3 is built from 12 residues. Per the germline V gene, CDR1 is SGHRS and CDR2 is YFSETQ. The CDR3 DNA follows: TGCGCCAGCAGCTTGGCCGGCGGGGGGACGTACTTC. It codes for CASSLAGGGTYF.

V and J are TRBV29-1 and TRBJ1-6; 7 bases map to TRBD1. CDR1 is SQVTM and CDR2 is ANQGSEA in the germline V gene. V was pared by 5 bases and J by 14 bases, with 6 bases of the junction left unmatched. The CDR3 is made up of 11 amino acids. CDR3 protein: CSVLKQGTLHF. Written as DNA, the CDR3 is TGCAGCGTTCTTAAACAGGGGACCCTCCACTTT.